This entry lists 7 T cell receptor beta chains sequenced from one sample in a study of T cells in Graves' hyperthyroidism and ophthalmopathy. TCR beta CDR3 regions were amplified from RNA transcripts. With the HTBI primer set, the TCR CDR3 went through a first round of RT-PCR. One entry per CDR3 protein, called by TCRdb with MiXCR from the multiplex PCR reads. There are about 49,000 distinct CDR3 sequences in the sample; less than 65% occur only once, and over 30% lies in the top ten. Sequencing was carried out using peripheral blood or thyroid tissue (not recorded which). All receptors come from a man between 18 and 35 years old with Graves' hyperthyroidism.

In this sample, this clonotype turned up many times. The V gene is TRBV7-9, the J gene TRBJ1-5; 8 bases are shared with TRBD1. CDR1 and CDR2 (germline): SEHNR, FQNEAQ (reference sequence). Trimming removed 5 bases from V and 0 bases from J; junction bases left unmatched: 6. CDR3 length: 16 residues. In DNA form, the CDR3 reads TGTGCCAGCAGCCAAGGACAGGGAGATAGCAATCAGCCCCAGCATTTT. Translated, it gives CASSQGQGDSNQPQHF.

The table lists this clonotype with many counts. This chain uses TRBV20-1 with TRBJ1-6; D possibly corresponds to TRBD1 (6 bases). The CDR3 is made up of 13 amino acids. With 2 bases removed from V and 17 bases from J, the gap between germline ends came to 19 bases. The V gene's germline CDR1 is DFQATT and CDR2 SNEGSKA (reference sequence). This chain's CDR3 is CSARFFGRQVFHF. CDR3 nucleotide sequence: TGCAGTGCTAGATTTTTTGGTAGACAGGTTTTCCACTTT.

This clonotype was recorded many times. CDR3 coding DNA: TGTGCCAGCAGCGCCCCAGGGAAGGCCACTGAAGCTTTCTTT. Amino acid sequence: CASSAPGKATEAFF. The chain uses TRBV5-8 and TRBJ1-1; weak D call: TRBD1 (5 bases). Germline V gene sequence: CDR1 SGHTS, CDR2 YDEGEE. CDR3 length: 14 amino acids. Trimming pared 4 bases from V and 4 bases from J, leaving 14 bases between.

This chain uses TRBV25-1 with TRBJ2-7, with 9 bases identical to TRBD1. V trimming: 2 bases; J trimming: 4 bases; junction bases outside the gene matches: 9. From germline, CDR1 is MGHDK and CDR2 SYGVNS. This CDR3 region has 16 residues. In DNA form, the CDR3 reads TGTGCCAGCAGTGAAAAATGGACAGGGGTTCGGTACGAGCAGTACTTC. Translated, it gives CASSEKWTGVRYEQYF.

The chain employs TRBV20-1 and TRBJ2-5; 15 nucleotides agree with TRBD2. After removal of 1 base from V and 5 bases from J, the junction contained 5 bases not matched to a gene. This CDR3 is built from 16 residues. CDR1 is DFQATT, CDR2 SNEGSKA, per germline (reference sequence). The CDR3 is CSARGGLAGGQETQYF. In DNA form, the CDR3 reads TGCAGTGCTAGAGGTGGACTAGCGGGGGGGCAGGAGACCCAGTACTTC.

This clonotype was detected many times. V usage is TRBV28 and J usage is TRBJ2-2, with 9 bases aligning to TRBD1. The CDR3 is made up of 15 amino acids. CDR1 is MDHEN, CDR2 SYDVKM, per germline. V shed 4 bases and J 6 bases; nucleotides not matched to a gene: 6. CDR3 sequence: CASSSGQGRSGELFF. For the CDR3, the DNA is TGTGCCAGCAGTTCGGGACAGGGTAGATCCGGGGAGCTGTTTTTT.

This clonotype has more than one count but fewer than ten. The gene calls are TRBV7-2 and TRBJ1-2; D ambiguous. CDR3 length: 14 residues. The V end lost 0 bases, the J end lost 0 bases, and 5 bases lay between the germline ends. Germline values: CDR1 SGHTA, CDR2 FQGNSA. CDR3 DNA: TGTGCCAGCAGCTTAGCAGTCGCTAACTATGGCTACACCTTC. This encodes CASSLAVANYGYTF.